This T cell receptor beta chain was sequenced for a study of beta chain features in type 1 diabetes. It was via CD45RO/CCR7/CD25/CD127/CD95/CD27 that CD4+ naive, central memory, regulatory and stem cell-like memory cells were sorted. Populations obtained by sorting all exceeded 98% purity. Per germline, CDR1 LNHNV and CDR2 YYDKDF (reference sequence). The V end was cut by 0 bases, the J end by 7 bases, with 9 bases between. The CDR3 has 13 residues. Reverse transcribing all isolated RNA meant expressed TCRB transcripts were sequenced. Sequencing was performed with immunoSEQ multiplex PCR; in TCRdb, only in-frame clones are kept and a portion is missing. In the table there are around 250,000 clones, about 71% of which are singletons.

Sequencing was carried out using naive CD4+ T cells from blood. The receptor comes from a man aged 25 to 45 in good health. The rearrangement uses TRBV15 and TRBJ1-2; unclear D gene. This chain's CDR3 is CATSRDYSSGYTF. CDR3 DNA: TGTGCCACCAGCAGAGATTACTCTAGTGGCTACACCTTC.